A selection of T cell receptor beta chains follows, all from one sample in a study of blood T cell repertoires in COVID-19. This table comes from immunoSEQ multiplex PCR, and its TCRdb copy is limited to in-frame clones, with some not included. The repertoire holds tens of thousands of clones, about 82% seen once, with 20% to 25% in the top ten. Sequenced material: peripheral blood. All receptors come from an elderly woman in a cohort sampled during active or convalescent COVID-19. Each CDR3 is given with its conserved first and last residue. The D gene is left open where the match is weak. Some rows have no size entry. The others give once, few or many, or a class for an expanded clone.

V gene	clone size	D gene	J gene	CDR3 DNA	CDR3 protein
TRBV2	NA	NA	TRBJ1-3	TGTGCCAGCAGCCAAGCTACCATCTTCTCTGGAAACACCATATATTTT	CASSQATIFSGNTIYF
TRBV30	NA	NA	TRBJ2-2	TGTGCCTGGAGTACCGGTGTTAGCACCGGGGAGCTGTTTTTT	CAWSTGVSTGELFF
TRBV10-2	NA	TRBD1	TRBJ1-1	TGCGCCAGCAGTGATTGGGGGACAGGGCTTGGAGGCACTGAAGCTTTCTTT	CASSDWGTGLGGTEAFF
TRBV2	NA	NA	TRBJ1-1	TGTGCCAGCACGGAGCAACGAGGCACTGAAGCTTTCTTT	CASTEQRGTEAFF
TRBV30	NA	NA	TRBJ1-1	TGTGCCTGGAGGAGGGGGACAATGTACCCAATGAACACTGAAGCTTTCTTT	CAWRRGTMYPMNTEAFF
TRBV16	few	NA	TRBJ2-2	TGTGCCAGCAGCCAATCATCAGGGGCAGTCGGGGAGCTGTTTTTT	CASSQSSGAVGELFF
TRBV2	NA	TRBD2	TRBJ2-2	TGTGCCAGCAAGAGGGAGGGCCACGGGGAGCTGTTTTTT	CASKREGHGELFF
TRBV11-2	NA	NA	TRBJ1-1	TGTGCCAGCAGCTTAGACGGCGGAGCTTTCTTT	CASSLDGGAFF
TRBV6-5	once	NA	TRBJ1-4	TGTGCCAGCAGTTCACGACAGTCTAATGAAAAACTGTTTTTT	CASSSRQSNEKLFF
TRBV24-1	few	NA	TRBJ2-2	TGTGCCACCAGTGATGCTACAGGGTGGAGGAACACCGGGGAGCTGTTTTTT	CATSDATGWRNTGELFF
TRBV7-6	NA	TRBD2	TRBJ2-1	TGTGCCAGCAGCACAAGCGGGGGAAGCTCCTACAATGAGCAGTTCTTC	CASSTSGGSSYNEQFF
TRBV30	NA	NA	TRBJ2-5	TGTGCCTGGAGTGTACGGGGAACCCAGTACTTC	CAWSVRGTQYF
TRBV10-2	NA	NA	TRBJ1-1	TGCGCCACCGCGGGACGGATCACTGAAGCTTTCTTT	CATAGRITEAFF
TRBV11-2	once	NA	TRBJ2-2	TGTGCCAGCAGCTCCACCGGGACTCACACCGGGGAGCTGTTTTTT	CASSSTGTHTGELFF
TRBV5-4	NA	TRBD1	TRBJ1-2	TGTGCCAGCAGCTCGAGGAACAGGGGGGTTGGCTACACCTTC	CASSSRNRGVGYTF
TRBV10-1	NA	TRBD2	TRBJ2-3	TGCGCCAGCAACAAGCCCGGACTAGCGGGAGTAAAAGATACGCAGTATTTT	CASNKPGLAGVKDTQYF
TRBV30	NA	NA	TRBJ2-6	TGTGCCTGGAGTGTGGGGTGGAGCGGGTCTGGGGCCAACGTCCTGACTTTC	CAWSVGWSGSGANVLTF
TRBV28	NA	NA	TRBJ1-5	TGTGCCAGCAGTTCCCGCGGACACCAGCATTTT	CASSSRGHQHF
TRBV2	NA	TRBD2	TRBJ2-1	TGTGCCAGCAGTCGGGGCCCCCTAGCGGCTTACAATGAGCAGTTCTTC	CASSRGPLAAYNEQFF
TRBV6-5	NA	TRBD2	TRBJ2-5	TGTGCCAGCAGTTTGTCACTCGGGACTAGCGGAGAGACCCAGTACTTC	CASSLSLGTSGETQYF
TRBV10-3	NA	TRBD1	TRBJ1-6	TGTGCCATCAGTGAAAGGGGACAGGGTAATTCACCCCTCCACTTT	CAISERGQGNSPLHF
TRBV7-3	NA	NA	TRBJ2-5	TGTGCCAGCAGCTTAGGGGCGGGGGAGACCCAGTACTTC	CASSLGAGETQYF
TRBV9	NA	NA	TRBJ2-1	TGTGCCAGCAGCGTCGAGAGCTCCTACAATGAGCAGTTCTTC	CASSVESSYNEQFF
TRBV5-5	NA	TRBD1	TRBJ2-5	TGTGCCAGCAGCCGAGACAGGGGGAATTTTGAGACCCAGTACTTC	CASSRDRGNFETQYF
TRBV2	NA	TRBD1	TRBJ1-1	TGTGCCAGCAGTGTACAGGGGGCGGCTTTCTTT	CASSVQGAAFF
TRBV5-1	few	NA	TRBJ2-5	TGCGCCAGCAGCTTTCGACCGGGTTCCCAAGAGACCCAGTACTTC	CASSFRPGSQETQYF
TRBV14	few	NA	TRBJ1-4	TGTGCCAGCAGCCAACCCAAGACCCTCACAGGAGAAAAACTGTTTTTT	CASSQPKTLTGEKLFF
TRBV2	once	NA	TRBJ1-3	TGTGCCACCATCTTTGGGCAGGGAAACACCATATATTTT	CATIFGQGNTIYF
TRBV27	once	NA	TRBJ2-7	TGTGCCAGCAGTCCTCCTGGGAGTAGCGAGCAGTACTTC	CASSPPGSSEQYF
TRBV6-5	NA	NA	TRBJ2-7	TGTGCCAGTCACTCCTCCACGAAGCAGTACTTC	CASHSSTKQYF
TRBV5-1	NA	TRBD2	TRBJ2-5	TGCGCCAGCCAGACTAGCGGTAGGGAGACCCAGTACTTC	CASQTSGRETQYF
TRBV10-1	NA	TRBD1	TRBJ1-1	TGCGCCAGCAGTGAGGGGACAGCGACTGAAGCTTTCTTT	CASSEGTATEAFF
TRBV5-1	once	NA	TRBJ1-4	TGCGCCAGCAGCTTGGCAGGGTTTGGTGAAAAACTGTTTTTT	CASSLAGFGEKLFF
TRBV9	NA	NA	TRBJ2-1	TGTGCCAGCAGCGTAGCTAATGAGCAGTTCTTC	CASSVANEQFF
TRBV10-3	NA	NA	TRBJ1-1	TGTGCCATCAGTGGCCAGGGAAACACTGAAGCTTTCTTT	CAISGQGNTEAFF
TRBV3-1/TRBV3-2	NA	TRBD1	TRBJ2-5	TGTGCCAGCAGGCTTAGGGGGCGGGAGACCCAGTACTTC	CASRLRGRETQYF
TRBV4-1	NA	TRBD2	TRBJ2-1	TGCGCCAGCAGCCAAGCCCTAGGACTAGCGGGAGACCTCAATGAGCAGTTCTTC	CASSQALGLAGDLNEQFF
TRBV5-4	once	TRBD1	TRBJ2-5	TGTGCCAGCAGCTCCCCCGGGACAGAGTACCAAGAGACCCAGTACTTC	CASSSPGTEYQETQYF
TRBV7-3	NA	TRBD2	TRBJ2-3	TGTGCCAGCAGCTTAAGAGCTAGCGGGAGGGCCGGGACAGATACGCAGTATTTT	CASSLRASGRAGTDTQYF
TRBV5-4	NA	NA	TRBJ1-4	TGTGCCAGCAGCTTAATGGGGACTCTGCCAAATGAAAAACTGTTTTTT	CASSLMGTLPNEKLFF
TRBV30	NA	NA	TRBJ1-6	TGTGCCTGGAAAGATCAGGGAGGAAATTCACCCCTCCACTTT	CAWKDQGGNSPLHF
TRBV6-5	few	TRBD1	TRBJ1-2	TGTGCCAGCAGTTACGGGGACAGGGAAAGCTATGGCTACACCTTC	CASSYGDRESYGYTF